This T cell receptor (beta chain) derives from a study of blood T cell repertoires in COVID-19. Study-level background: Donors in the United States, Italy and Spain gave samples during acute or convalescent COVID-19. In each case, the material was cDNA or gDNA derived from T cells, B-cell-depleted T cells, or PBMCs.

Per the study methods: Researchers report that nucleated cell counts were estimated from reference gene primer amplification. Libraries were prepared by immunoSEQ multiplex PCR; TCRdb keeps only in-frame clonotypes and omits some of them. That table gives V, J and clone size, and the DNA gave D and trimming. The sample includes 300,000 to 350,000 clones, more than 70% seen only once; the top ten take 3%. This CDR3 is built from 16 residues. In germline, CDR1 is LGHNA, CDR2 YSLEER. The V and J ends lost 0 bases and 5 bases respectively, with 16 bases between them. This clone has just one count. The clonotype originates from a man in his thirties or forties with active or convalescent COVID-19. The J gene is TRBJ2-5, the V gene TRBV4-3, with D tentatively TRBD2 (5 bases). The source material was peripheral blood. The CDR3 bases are TGCGCCAGCAGCCAAGATGAGTTGGCTCGCGGGGAGACCCAGTACTTC. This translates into CASSQDELARGETQYF.